A single T cell receptor (beta chain) is shown here with its context. Antigen: not known. The data were taken from a study of cytomegalovirus exposure and HLA in healthy donors. The study's findings and limits: Researchers catalogued over 150 TCR beta chains as cytomegalovirus-associated.

Trimming shortened V by 6 bases and J by 1 base, and 9 bases separated the two germline ends. CDR3 length: 14 residues. Looked up from germline, CDR1 is SGHTA and CDR2 is FQGNSA. Sequenced by immunoSEQ multiplex PCR; TCRdb stores in-frame clones only, minus some. The sample records under 300,000 clones, around 87% being singletons. The V and J genes are TRBV7-2 and TRBJ2-2, with D tentatively TRBD2 (7 bases). This clonotype was sampled from a woman in her thirties in good health and CMV-seropositive. The sample was PBMCs. As DNA, the CDR3 is TGTGCCAGCAGAGGGGGGGGGAACACCGGGGAGCTGTTTTTT. The encoded protein is CASRGGGNTGELFF.